These 22 T cell receptor beta chains originate from one sample sequenced in a study of response to subunit inactivated influenza vaccine. A single record per CDR3 protein comes from TCRdb applying MiXCR to the RT-PCR reads. The top ten clones hold roughly a tenth of a sample with 300,000 to 350,000 distinct CDR3 sequences, 21% of them seen once. The sequences come from PBMCs from blood, collected around 22 months after vaccination. All receptors derive from a man between 50 and 75 years old who received an inactivated influenza vaccine.

This clonotype was found a few times. This rearrangement joins TRBV5-1 to TRBJ2-2; D gene uncertain. Germline V gene data show CDR1 as SGHRS and CDR2 as YFSETQ. With 2 bases removed from V and 6 bases from J, the gap between germline ends came to 8 bases. The CDR3 contains 13 residues. CDR3 amino acids: CASSFSYPGELFF. In nucleotides, the CDR3 is TGCGCCAGCAGCTTCAGTTATCCCGGGGAGCTGTTTTTT. Full variable domain (rest looked up from reference TRBV5-1 and TRBJ2-2): KAGVTQTPRYLIKTRGQQVTLSCSPISGHRSVSWYQQTPGQGLQFLFEYFSETQRNKGNFPGRFSGRQFSNSRSEMNVSTLELGDSALYLCASSFSYPGELFFGEGSRLTVL.

The gene calls are TRBV4-1 and TRBJ2-1; D is uncertain. Germline CDR1 and CDR2: MGHRA and YSYEKL. This CDR3 is 14 amino acids long. Trimming removed 1 base from V and 7 bases from J, with 11 bases in between. In DNA form, the CDR3 reads TGCGCCAGCAGCCAAGTGGCGGCGCGGAATGAGCAGTTCTTC. It specifies CASSQVAARNEQFF.

The chain joins TRBV6-1 to TRBJ1-1, with no clear D. Looked up from germline, CDR1 is MNHNS and CDR2 is SASEGT. The CDR3 is 13 amino acids. V shed 6 bases and J shed 5 bases, with 13 bases lying between them. The CDR3 nucleotides are TGTGCCAGCAGGGAGGCACTGGGGACTGAAGCTTTCTTT. As protein: CASREALGTEAFF.

V usage is TRBV3-1 and J usage is TRBJ1-1; no reliable D call. Germline values: CDR1 LGHDT, CDR2 YNNKEL (reference sequence). The germline V and J ends were trimmed by 4 bases and 3 bases, with 12 bases remaining between them. The CDR3 loop spans 14 amino acids. The CDR3 DNA is TGTGCCAGCAGCCCGAAGGTGGGTGACACTGAAGCTTTCTTT. It translates to CASSPKVGDTEAFF.

CDR3 DNA sequence: TGTGCCAGCAGCCCGACAGCTACGGGGGGCAATCAGCCCCAGCATTTT. Translating gives CASSPTATGGNQPQHF. V usage is TRBV6-5 and J usage is TRBJ1-5; weak D call: TRBD1 (5 bases). The CDR3 totals 16 residues. From germline, CDR1 is MNHEY and CDR2 SVGAGI. Trimming pared 6 bases from V and 2 bases from J, leaving 17 bases between.

The V and J genes are TRBV6-2 or TRBV6-3 and TRBJ2-1; D possibly corresponds to TRBD2 (6 bases). The germline V gene encodes CDR1 MNHEY and CDR2 SVGEGT. The CDR3 length is 15 residues. V was clipped by 5 bases and J by 5 bases, with 16 bases between them. The CDR3 DNA reads as TGTGCCAGCAGTCGACACCAAGCGGGCGACAATGAGCAGTTCTTC. Translated, it gives CASSRHQAGDNEQFF.

This rearrangement joins TRBV10-3 to TRBJ2-1, with 13 bases lining up with TRBD2. The CDR3 covers 16 residues. Unmatched junction bases numbered 2, after V lost 4 bases and J lost 2 bases. Germline V CDR1 and CDR2: ENHRY, SYGVKD. In DNA, the CDR3 is TGTGCCATCAGTGGAGGACTAGCGGGAGCCTACAATGAGCAGTTCTTC. It is translated as CAISGGLAGAYNEQFF.

This chain joins TRBV5-6 and TRBJ2-3; D unresolved. Per germline, CDR1 SGHDT and CDR2 YYEEEE. V lost 1 base and J 6 bases, leaving 9 bases between the germline ends. The CDR3 consists of 13 residues. CDR3 sequence reads: CASSLRAGDTQYF. CDR3 DNA sequence: TGTGCCAGCAGCTTGCGGGCCGGCGATACGCAGTATTTT.

The gene calls are TRBV20-1 and TRBJ1-2, with D possibly matching TRBD1 (5 bases). The CDR3 spans 14 residues. V shed 0 bases and J shed 8 bases, with 16 bases lying between them. Germline assignment: CDR1 DFQATT and CDR2 SNEGSKA (reference sequence). CDR3 protein: CSARDLGREHGYTF. In DNA, the CDR3 is TGCAGTGCTAGAGATCTAGGCAGGGAACACGGCTACACCTTC.

The CDR3 here is CASSSPPRGLATDTQYF. The DNA of the CDR3 is TGTGCCAGCAGTTCTCCCCCCCGGGGACTAGCCACAGATACGCAGTATTTT. The V and J genes are TRBV6-2 or TRBV6-3 and TRBJ2-3, with 9 bases that match TRBD2. V shed 4 bases, J shed 2 bases, and the junction held 10 bases outside the gene matches. The CDR3 has 17 amino acids. Germline loops: CDR1 MNHEY, CDR2 SVGEGT.

This clonotype has more than one count but fewer than ten. V and J are TRBV5-1 and TRBJ2-3, with D perhaps assigned TRBD1 or TRBD2 (5 bases each). The CDR3 covers 15 residues. Germline CDR1 and CDR2: SGHRS and YFSETQ. The V end lost 3 bases, the J end lost 2 bases, and 13 bases lay between the germline ends. CDR3 nucleotide sequence: TGCGCCAGCAGCTCATCAGGGAGCCCCACAGATACGCAGTATTTT. It codes for CASSSSGSPTDTQYF.

V usage is TRBV24-1 and J usage is TRBJ2-2; D may be TRBD1 (6 bases). Germline CDR1 is KGHDR and CDR2 is SFDVKD. The V gene lost 1 base and the J gene lost 1 base, with 15 bases spanning the gap. CDR3 length: 18 amino acids. CDR3 nucleotide sequence: TGTGCCACCAGTGATTTCCGTTGGACAGAGAAGAACACCGGGGAGCTGTTTTTT. Translation gives CATSDFRWTEKNTGELFF.

This clonotype appeared many times. The rearrangement uses TRBV6-5 and TRBJ2-7; 9 nucleotides match TRBD2. This CDR3 is 20 amino acids long. The germline V gene has CDR1 MNHEY and CDR2 SVGAGI. V gave up 2 bases and J gave up 3 bases; unmatched junction bases: 20. The CDR3 bases are TGTGCCAGCAGTTACCAGGCCCCTAGCGGGAATTACAAGGCCCTCTACGAGCAGTACTTC. It is translated as CASSYQAPSGNYKALYEQYF.

This clonotype came up a few times. This rearrangement joins TRBV7-8 to TRBJ1-4; the match to TRBD1 covers 7 bases. This CDR3 is 17 amino acids long. The J segment lost 1 base and the V segment lost 2 bases, leaving 7 bases of the junction unmatched. Germline CDR1 and CDR2: SGHVS and FQNEAQ. CDR3 nucleotide sequence: TGTGCCAGCAGCTTACCGACAGGGTGGAGAACTAATGAAAAACTGTTTTTT. Protein sequence: CASSLPTGWRTNEKLFF. Using reference TRBV7-8 and TRBJ1-4 for the parts outside the CDR3, the full variable domain is GAGVSQSPRYKVAKRGQDVALRCDPISGHVSLFWYQQALGQGPEFLTYFQNEAQLDKSGLPSDRFFAERPEGSVSTLKIQRTQQEDSAVYLCASSLPTGWRTNEKLFFGSGTQLSVL.

This clonotype appeared a few times. The chain recombines TRBV12-3 or TRBV12-4 with TRBJ1-4; D unclear. Trimming left V 5 bases short and J 7 bases short, with 11 bases between. The CDR3 totals 13 residues. CDR3 bases: TGTGCCAGCAGTCACCTGCGTAGTGAAAAACTGTTTTTT. It is translated as CASSHLRSEKLFF.

This clonotype was recorded many times. The V and J genes are TRBV7-9 and TRBJ2-7; D tentatively reads TRBD1 or TRBD2 (5 bases each). Trimming pared 2 bases from V and 6 bases from J, leaving 20 bases between. This CDR3 contains 16 residues. Germline-derived CDR1 and CDR2 are SEHNR and FQNEAQ (reference sequence). The CDR3, as DNA: TGTGCCAGCAGCTTAACGACGGGACGGCTGAAGGGCGAGCAGTACTTC. This encodes CASSLTTGRLKGEQYF.

This clonotype has a handful of counts. This chain connects TRBV12-3 or TRBV12-4 to TRBJ2-3; maybe TRBD1 (5 bases). CDR3 length equals 16 residues. Trimming removed 5 bases at V and 4 bases at J, with 19 bases between. The CDR3 nucleotides read TGTGCCAGCAGTCCCGTCAGGGATCCCTACGCAGATACGCAGTATTTT. Translated: CASSPVRDPYADTQYF.

The rearrangement uses TRBV7-2 and TRBJ2-1, with TRBD1 matching over 7 bases. CDR1 SGHTA and CDR2 FQGNSA come from the germline V gene. V lost 2 bases, J lost 2 bases, and 6 bases stayed unmatched. The CDR3 spans 16 residues. The CDR3 loop is CASSLTGTAPYNEQFF. CDR3 sequence (DNA): TGTGCCAGCAGCTTAACCGGGACAGCCCCCTACAATGAGCAGTTCTTC.

This clonotype was counted many times. The rearrangement links TRBV4-3 to TRBJ1-1, with a tentative D call TRBD1 (5 bases). Trimming cost V 0 bases and J 4 bases, with 9 bases left between them. Per the germline V gene, CDR1 is LGHNA and CDR2 is YSLEER. The CDR3 consists of 14 residues. The CDR3, as DNA: TGCGCCAGCAGCCAAGATCTGGGGCCCACTGAAGCTTTCTTT. It yields the protein CASSQDLGPTEAFF.

This clonotype has at least ten counts. The chain is built from TRBV5-1 and TRBJ1-1; D is unresolved. There are 11 residues in the CDR3. CDR1 is SGHRS and CDR2 is YFSETQ in the germline V gene. V was pared by 0 bases and J by 5 bases, with 2 bases between. The CDR3 loop is CASSLETEAFF. CDR3 DNA: TGCGCCAGCAGCTTGGAGACTGAAGCTTTCTTT. The full variable domain, its missing parts supplied by reference TRBV5-1 and TRBJ1-1, is KAGVTQTPRYLIKTRGQQVTLSCSPISGHRSVSWYQQTPGQGLQFLFEYFSETQRNKGNFPGRFSGRQFSNSRSEMNVSTLELGDSALYLCASSLETEAFFGQGTRLTVV.

The chain uses TRBV7-6 and TRBJ2-3; 12 bases fit TRBD2. From germline, CDR1 is SGHVS and CDR2 FNYEAQ. There are 16 residues in the CDR3. V shed 6 bases, J shed 0 bases, and the junction held 4 bases outside the gene matches. This CDR3 reads CASSNGLAGSTDTQYF. CDR3 nucleotide sequence: TGTGCCAGCAGTAATGGACTAGCGGGAAGCACAGATACGCAGTATTTT.

This chain links TRBV6-1 with TRBJ1-2, with D tentatively TRBD1 (5 bases). V was pared by 6 bases and J by 9 bases, with 17 bases between. Germline-derived CDR1 and CDR2 are MNHNS and SASEGT. The CDR3 loop spans 13 amino acids. This chain's CDR3 is CASRSGTGYRYTF. Here the CDR3 DNA reads TGTGCCAGCAGATCCGGGACGGGGTATCGCTACACCTTC.